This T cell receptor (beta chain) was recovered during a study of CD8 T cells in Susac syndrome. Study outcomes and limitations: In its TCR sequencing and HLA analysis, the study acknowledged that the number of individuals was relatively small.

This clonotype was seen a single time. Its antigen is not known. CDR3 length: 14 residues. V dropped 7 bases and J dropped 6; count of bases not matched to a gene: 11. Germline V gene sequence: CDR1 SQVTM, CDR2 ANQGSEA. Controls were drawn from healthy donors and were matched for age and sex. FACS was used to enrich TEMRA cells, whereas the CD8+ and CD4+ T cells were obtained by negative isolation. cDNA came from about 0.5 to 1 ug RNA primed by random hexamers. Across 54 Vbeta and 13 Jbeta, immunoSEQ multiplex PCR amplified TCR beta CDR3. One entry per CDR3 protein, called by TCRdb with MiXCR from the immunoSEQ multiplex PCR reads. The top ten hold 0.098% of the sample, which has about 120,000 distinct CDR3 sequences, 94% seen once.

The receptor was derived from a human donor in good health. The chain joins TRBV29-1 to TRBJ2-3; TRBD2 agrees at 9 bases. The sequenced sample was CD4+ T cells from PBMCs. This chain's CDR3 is CSAHSGSPGDTQYF. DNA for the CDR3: TGCAGCGCCCATAGCGGGAGCCCCGGCGATACGCAGTATTTT.